The T cell receptor (beta chain) under discussion was sequenced for a study of blood T cell repertoires in COVID-19. CDR1 is LNHDA, CDR2 SQIVND, per germline (reference sequence). The V gene lost 10 bases and the J gene lost 6 bases, with 19 bases spanning the gap. The CDR3 contains 14 residues. Data came from immunoSEQ multiplex PCR; TCRdb stores just in-frame clones and leaves some out. The sample includes 200,000 to 250,000 clones, less than 90% seen only once; the top ten take approximately 5.1%. This clone was seen just once. Specimen: peripheral blood. The chain combines TRBV19 with TRBJ1-5; perhaps TRBD1 as D (6 bases). This receptor was identified in a woman between 55 and 75 years old who had recovered from COVID-19. CDR3 sequence reads: CATAALQGTQPQHF. In DNA, the CDR3 is TGTGCCACCGCAGCCCTACAGGGTACTCAGCCCCAGCATTTT.